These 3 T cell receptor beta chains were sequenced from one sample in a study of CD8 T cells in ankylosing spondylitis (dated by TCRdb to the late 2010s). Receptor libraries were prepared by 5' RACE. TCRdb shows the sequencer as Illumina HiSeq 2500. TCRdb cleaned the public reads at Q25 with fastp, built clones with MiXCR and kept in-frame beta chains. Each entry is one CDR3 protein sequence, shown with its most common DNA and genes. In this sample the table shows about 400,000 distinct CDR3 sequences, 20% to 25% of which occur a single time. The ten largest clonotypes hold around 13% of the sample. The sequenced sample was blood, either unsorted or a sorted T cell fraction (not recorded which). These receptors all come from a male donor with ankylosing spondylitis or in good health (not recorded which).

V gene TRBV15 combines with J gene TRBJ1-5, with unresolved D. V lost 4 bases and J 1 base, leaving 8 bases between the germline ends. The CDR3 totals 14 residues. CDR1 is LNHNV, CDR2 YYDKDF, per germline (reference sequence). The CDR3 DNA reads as TGTGCCACCAGCACAGGAGAAAGCAATCAGCCCCAGCATTTT. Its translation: CATSTGESNQPQHF.

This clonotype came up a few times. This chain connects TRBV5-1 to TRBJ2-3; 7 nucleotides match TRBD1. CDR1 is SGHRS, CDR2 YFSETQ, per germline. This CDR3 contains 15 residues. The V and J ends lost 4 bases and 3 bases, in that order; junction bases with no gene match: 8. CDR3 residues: CASSPRDRGTDTQYF. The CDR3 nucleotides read TGCGCCAGCAGCCCCCGGGACAGAGGAACAGATACGCAGTATTTT.

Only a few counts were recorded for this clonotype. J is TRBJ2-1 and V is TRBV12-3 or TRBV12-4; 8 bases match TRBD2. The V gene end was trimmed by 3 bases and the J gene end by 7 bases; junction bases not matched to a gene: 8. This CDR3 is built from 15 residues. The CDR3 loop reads CASSLFRGGGNEQFF. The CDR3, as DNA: TGTGCCAGCAGTTTGTTCCGGGGGGGCGGGAATGAGCAGTTCTTC.